This TCR beta chain was documented in a study of cytomegalovirus exposure and HLA in healthy donors. A multiplex PCR was run with 60 Vbeta primers and 13 Jbeta primers. This table comes from immunoSEQ multiplex PCR, and its TCRdb copy is limited to in-frame clones, with some not included. The sample contains 210,000 or so clones, about 80% of which appear only once. The CDR3 runs to 14 residues. After removal of 4 bases from V and 5 bases from J, the junction contained 5 bases not matched to a gene. Germline V gene sequence: CDR1 SGHDT, CDR2 YYEEEE. General observations from the study: The availability of immune exposure information extended only to CMV serostatus. Differences between HLA loci emerged in a later analysis of TCR association rates, with DRB1 most and HLA-C fewest.

In this sample, this clone turned up a few times. Its matching antigen is unknown. Sequencing was done on a sample of PBMCs. The clonotype originates from a woman between 50 and 59 years old in good health and CMV-seropositive. The V and J genes are TRBV5-6 and TRBJ1-1; 10 positions agree with TRBD1. The DNA of the CDR3 is TGTGCCAGCAGCGGGGACAGGGGTTGGACTGAAGCTTTCTTT. This encodes CASSGDRGWTEAFF.